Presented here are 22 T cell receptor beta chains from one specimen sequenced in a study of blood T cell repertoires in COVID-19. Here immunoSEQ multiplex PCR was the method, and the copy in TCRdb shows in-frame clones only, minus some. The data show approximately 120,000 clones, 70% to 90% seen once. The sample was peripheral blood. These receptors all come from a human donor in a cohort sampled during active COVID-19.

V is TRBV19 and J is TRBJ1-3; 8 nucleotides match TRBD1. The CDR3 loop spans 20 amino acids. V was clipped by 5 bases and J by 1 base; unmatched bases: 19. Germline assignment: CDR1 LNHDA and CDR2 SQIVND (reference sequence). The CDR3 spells CASSLYFAGGSPSSGNTIYF. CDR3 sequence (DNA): TGTGCCAGTAGTCTTTATTTCGCAGGGGGCTCACCGAGTTCTGGAAACACCATATATTTT.

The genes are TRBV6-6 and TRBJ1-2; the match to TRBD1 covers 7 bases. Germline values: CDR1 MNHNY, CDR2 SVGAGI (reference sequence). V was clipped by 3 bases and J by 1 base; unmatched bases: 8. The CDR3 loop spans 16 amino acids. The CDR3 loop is CASSYGTAGLNYGYTF. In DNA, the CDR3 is TGTGCCAGCAGTTATGGGACAGCCGGACTTAACTATGGCTACACCTTC.

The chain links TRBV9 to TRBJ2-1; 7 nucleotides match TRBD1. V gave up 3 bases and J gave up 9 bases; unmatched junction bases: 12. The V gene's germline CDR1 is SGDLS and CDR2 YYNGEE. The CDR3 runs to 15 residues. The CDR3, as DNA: TGTGCCAGCAGCGCCGGCCATGTAGGGGGCGGTGAGCAGTTCTTC. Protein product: CASSAGHVGGGEQFF.

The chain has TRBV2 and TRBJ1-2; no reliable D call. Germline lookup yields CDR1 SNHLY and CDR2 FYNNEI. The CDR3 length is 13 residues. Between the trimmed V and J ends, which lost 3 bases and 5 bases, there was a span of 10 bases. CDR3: CASSEEGWYGYTF. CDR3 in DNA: TGTGCCAGCAGTGAGGAGGGATGGTATGGCTACACCTTC.

The DNA of the CDR3 is TGTGCCAGCAGTTTATTCGGCGGGATGTACGAGCAGTACTTC. It is translated as CASSLFGGMYEQYF. This sequence joins TRBV27 and TRBJ2-7; D may be TRBD2 (6 bases). The V and J ends lost 1 base and 4 bases respectively, with 11 bases between them. Germline V gene sequence: CDR1 MNHEY, CDR2 SMNVEV (reference sequence). CDR3 length: 14 residues.

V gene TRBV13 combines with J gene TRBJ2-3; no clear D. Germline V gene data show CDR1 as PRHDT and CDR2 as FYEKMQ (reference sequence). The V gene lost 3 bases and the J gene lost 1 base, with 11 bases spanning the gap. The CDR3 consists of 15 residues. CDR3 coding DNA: TGTGCCAGCAGCTTCGAGAGTCCCCGCACAGATACGCAGTATTTT. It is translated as CASSFESPRTDTQYF.

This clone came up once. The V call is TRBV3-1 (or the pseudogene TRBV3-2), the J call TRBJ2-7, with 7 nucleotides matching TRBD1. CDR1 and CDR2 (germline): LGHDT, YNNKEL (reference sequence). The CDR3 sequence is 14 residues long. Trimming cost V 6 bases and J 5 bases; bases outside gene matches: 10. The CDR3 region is CASSRQGLLNEQYF. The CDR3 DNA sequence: TGTGCCAGCAGTAGACAGGGTCTACTCAACGAGCAGTACTTC.

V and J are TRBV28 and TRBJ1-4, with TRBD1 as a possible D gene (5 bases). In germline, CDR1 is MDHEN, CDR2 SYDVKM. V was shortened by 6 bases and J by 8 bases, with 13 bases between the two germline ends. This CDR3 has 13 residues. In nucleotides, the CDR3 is TGTGCCAGCAGGCGGGACCTCTACGAAAAACTGTTTTTT. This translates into CASRRDLYEKLFF.

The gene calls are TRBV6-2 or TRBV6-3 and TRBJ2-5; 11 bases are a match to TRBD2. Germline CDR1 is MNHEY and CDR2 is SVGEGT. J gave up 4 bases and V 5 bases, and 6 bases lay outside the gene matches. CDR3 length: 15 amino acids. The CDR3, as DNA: TGTGCCAGCAGTCCCCGACTAGCGGGATCAGAGACCCAGTACTTC. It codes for CASSPRLAGSETQYF.

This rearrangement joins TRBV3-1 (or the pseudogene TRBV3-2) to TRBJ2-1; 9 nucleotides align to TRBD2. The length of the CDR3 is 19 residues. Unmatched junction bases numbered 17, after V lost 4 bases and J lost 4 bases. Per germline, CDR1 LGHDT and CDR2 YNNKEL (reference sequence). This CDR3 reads CASSPPGREGLSQYNEQFF. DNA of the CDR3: TGTGCCAGCAGCCCCCCGGGGCGGGAGGGCCTGAGCCAATACAATGAGCAGTTCTTC.

CDR3 residues: CASSRTGVMNTEAFF. The CDR3 region has the DNA TGCGCCAGCAGCCGGACAGGGGTAATGAACACTGAAGCTTTCTTT. The chain is built from TRBV5-1 and TRBJ1-1; 9 bases are a match to TRBD1. CDR3 length: 15 residues. From germline, CDR1 is SGHRS and CDR2 YFSETQ. V gave up 4 bases and J gave up 0 bases; unmatched junction bases: 4.

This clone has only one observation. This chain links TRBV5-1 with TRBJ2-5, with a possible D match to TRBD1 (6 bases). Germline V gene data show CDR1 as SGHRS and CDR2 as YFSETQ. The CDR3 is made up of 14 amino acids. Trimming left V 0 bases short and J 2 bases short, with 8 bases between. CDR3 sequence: CASSLAQGQETQYF. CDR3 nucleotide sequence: TGCGCCAGCAGCTTGGCACAGGGACAAGAGACCCAGTACTTC.

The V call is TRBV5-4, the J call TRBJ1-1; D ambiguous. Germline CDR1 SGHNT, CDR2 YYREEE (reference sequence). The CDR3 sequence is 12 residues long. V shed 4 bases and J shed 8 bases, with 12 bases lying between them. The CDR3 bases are TGTGCCAGCAGCCCTAGGTTCGGAGAAGCTTTCTTT. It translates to CASSPRFGEAFF.

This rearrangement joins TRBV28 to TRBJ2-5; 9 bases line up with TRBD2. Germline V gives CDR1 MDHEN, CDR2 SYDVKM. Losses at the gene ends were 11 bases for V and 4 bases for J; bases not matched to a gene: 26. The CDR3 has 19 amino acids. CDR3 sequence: CARRGGGLAGGGDGETQYF. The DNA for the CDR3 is TGTGCCCGCCGCGGGGGGGGACTCGCGGGCGGGGGAGATGGAGAGACCCAGTACTTC.

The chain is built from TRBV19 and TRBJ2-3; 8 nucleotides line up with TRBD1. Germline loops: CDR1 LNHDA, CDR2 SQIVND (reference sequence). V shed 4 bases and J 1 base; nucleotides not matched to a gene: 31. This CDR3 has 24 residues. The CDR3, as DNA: TGTGCCAGTAGTAAGGGGGTACTTCGAGGCAGGGGGCCCTTAACGACGAGTGGCACAGATACGCAGTATTTT. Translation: CASSKGVLRGRGPLTTSGTDTQYF.

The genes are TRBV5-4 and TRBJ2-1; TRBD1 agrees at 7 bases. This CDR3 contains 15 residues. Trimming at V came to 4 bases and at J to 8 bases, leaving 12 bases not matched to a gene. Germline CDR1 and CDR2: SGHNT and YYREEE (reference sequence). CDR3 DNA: TGTGCCAGCAGCCTTGACAGGGAGCGTATTTATGAGCAGTTCTTC. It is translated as CASSLDRERIYEQFF.

CDR3 amino acids: CASSPSHPETYNEQFF. DNA for the CDR3: TGTGCCAGCAGCCCGTCCCACCCGGAGACCTACAATGAGCAGTTCTTC. The J gene is TRBJ2-1, the V gene TRBV4-2; D gene uncertain. The germline V and J ends were trimmed by 4 bases and 2 bases, with 15 bases remaining between them. This CDR3 contains 16 residues. Germline lookup yields CDR1 LGHNA and CDR2 YNFKEQ.

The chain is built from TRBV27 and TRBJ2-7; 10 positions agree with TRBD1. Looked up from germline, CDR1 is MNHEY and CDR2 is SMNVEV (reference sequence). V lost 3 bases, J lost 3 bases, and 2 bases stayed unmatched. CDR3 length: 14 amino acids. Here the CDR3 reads CASSFGTGDYEQYF. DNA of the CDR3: TGTGCCAGCAGTTTCGGGACAGGGGACTACGAGCAGTACTTC.

The CDR3, as DNA: TGCGCCAGCAGCCAAGTGGCTAGCTCGAGAAATCTGGGTGGGGCCAACGTCCTGACTTTC. Translation: CASSQVASSRNLGGANVLTF. The chain recombines TRBV4-1 with TRBJ2-6; weak D call: TRBD2 (5 bases). Trimming cost V 1 base and J 3 bases, with 22 bases left between them. The CDR3 loop spans 20 amino acids. Germline V CDR1 and CDR2: MGHRA, YSYEKL.

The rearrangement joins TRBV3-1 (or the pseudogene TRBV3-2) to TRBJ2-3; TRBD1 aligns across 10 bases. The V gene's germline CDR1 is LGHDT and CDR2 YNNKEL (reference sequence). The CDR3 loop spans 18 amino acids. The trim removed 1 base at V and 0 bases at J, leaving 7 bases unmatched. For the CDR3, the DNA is TGTGCCAGCAGCCAAGTACGGGACAGGGGTACGAGCACAGATACGCAGTATTTT. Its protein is CASSQVRDRGTSTDTQYF.

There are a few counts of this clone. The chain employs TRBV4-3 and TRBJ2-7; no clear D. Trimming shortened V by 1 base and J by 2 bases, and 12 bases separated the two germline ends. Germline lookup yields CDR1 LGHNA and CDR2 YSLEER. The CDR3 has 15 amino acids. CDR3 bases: TGCGCCAGCAGCCAAGTAGGCGGTATCCCCTACGAGCAGTACTTC. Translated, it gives CASSQVGGIPYEQYF.

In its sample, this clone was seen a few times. The CDR3 bases are TGTGCCAGCAGTTTATGGCAGGGAAGTGCTAATCAGCCCCAGCATTTT. It is translated as CASSLWQGSANQPQHF. The chain recombines TRBV28 with TRBJ1-5, with D possibly being TRBD1 (5 bases). CDR3 length: 16 residues. CDR1 is MDHEN and CDR2 is SYDVKM in the germline V gene. The V gene lost 0 bases and the J gene lost 4 bases, with 13 bases spanning the gap.